Listed below are T cell receptor beta chains from one sample, sequenced in a study of CD8+CD57+ T cells in acquired aplastic anemia. TCRdb called the reads again in MiXCR, with one record for every CDR3 protein. In the table there are about 58,000 distinct CDR3 sequences, approximately 52% of which are singletons. Sequencing was carried out using sorted CD4+, CD8+, or CD8+CD57+ T cells (not recorded which) from PBMCs. The source is a human donor with aplastic anemia. CDR3s include the opening cysteine and the closing phenylalanine or tryptophan. The D gene is left open where the match is weak. The size entry is marked missing in some rows and otherwise reads once, few, many or a size class.

clone_size: many
j_call: TRBJ2-1
v_call: TRBV27
d_call: NA
cdr3_aa: CASSTPTNEQFF
cdr3_nt: TGTGCCAGCAGTACGCCGACTAATGAGCAGTTCTTC

clone_size: many
j_call: TRBJ1-1
v_call: TRBV7-9
d_call: TRBD1
cdr3_aa: CASSPGQGFTEAFF
cdr3_nt: TGTGCCAGCAGCCCGGGACAGGGGTTCACTGAAGCTTTCTTT

clone_size: NA
j_call: TRBJ2-7
v_call: TRBV7-2
d_call: NA
cdr3_aa: CASSPDLVEQYF
cdr3_nt: TGTGCCAGCAGCCCGGACTTAGTCGAGCAGTACTTC

clone_size: many
j_call: TRBJ2-1
v_call: TRBV20-1
d_call: TRBD2
cdr3_aa: CSAVPGLAGGNYNEQFF
cdr3_nt: TGCAGTGCGGTTCCGGGACTAGCGGGGGGGAATTACAATGAGCAGTTCTTC

clone_size: few
j_call: TRBJ2-7
v_call: TRBV15
d_call: NA
cdr3_aa: CATSSETGHEQYF
cdr3_nt: TGTGCCACCAGCAGCGAAACAGGGCACGAGCAGTACTTC

clone_size: NA
j_call: TRBJ2-6
v_call: TRBV25-1
d_call: NA
cdr3_aa: CASSGSVDSGANVLTF
cdr3_nt: TGTGCCAGCAGTGGATCGGTCGACTCTGGGGCCAACGTCCTGACTTTC

clone_size: NA
j_call: TRBJ1-3
v_call: TRBV7-2
d_call: NA
cdr3_aa: CASSRAGGNTIYF
cdr3_nt: TGTGCCAGCAGCCGAGCGGGGGGAAACACCATATATTTT

clone_size: NA
j_call: TRBJ2-7
v_call: TRBV29-1
d_call: TRBD1
cdr3_aa: CSVEGDRAGEQYF
cdr3_nt: TGCAGCGTTGAAGGGGACAGGGCTGGGGAGCAGTACTTC

clone_size: many
j_call: TRBJ2-2
v_call: TRBV29-1
d_call: NA
cdr3_aa: CSVAKEAGELFF
cdr3_nt: TGCAGCGTTGCGAAAGAGGCCGGGGAGCTGTTTTTT

clone_size: NA
j_call: TRBJ1-4
v_call: TRBV7-9
d_call: NA
cdr3_aa: CASSLEDLKLFF
cdr3_nt: TGTGCCAGCAGCCTAGAGGATCTAAAACTGTTTTTT

clone_size: NA
j_call: TRBJ2-5
v_call: TRBV10-3
d_call: NA
cdr3_aa: CAISAGMRETQYF
cdr3_nt: TGTGCCATCAGTGCGGGGATGAGGGAGACCCAGTACTTC

clone_size: once
j_call: TRBJ2-7
v_call: TRBV10-3
d_call: TRBD2
cdr3_aa: CAISDNRGDEQYF
cdr3_nt: TGTGCCATCAGTGATAATCGGGGGGACGAGCAGTACTTC

clone_size: NA
j_call: TRBJ2-1
v_call: TRBV24-1
d_call: NA
cdr3_aa: CATSDNVGSYNEQFF
cdr3_nt: TGTGCCACCAGTGATAACGTTGGCTCCTACAATGAGCAGTTCTTC

clone_size: NA
j_call: TRBJ2-7
v_call: TRBV7-9
d_call: NA
cdr3_aa: CASRSQDSYEQYF
cdr3_nt: TGTGCCAGCAGGTCCCAGGACTCCTACGAGCAGTACTTC

clone_size: NA
j_call: TRBJ2-7
v_call: TRBV29-1
d_call: NA
cdr3_aa: CSATGPSYEQYF
cdr3_nt: TGCAGCGCAACAGGGCCCTCCTACGAGCAGTACTTC

clone_size: NA
j_call: TRBJ2-7
v_call: TRBV4-1
d_call: NA
cdr3_aa: CASRLGAAYEQYF
cdr3_nt: TGCGCCAGCAGACTAGGGGCAGCGTACGAGCAGTACTTC

clone_size: NA
j_call: TRBJ1-2
v_call: TRBV20-1
d_call: TRBD1
cdr3_aa: CSASAPGTVPDGYTF
cdr3_nt: TGCAGTGCTAGTGCCCCCGGGACAGTCCCTGATGGCTACACCTTC

clone_size: many
j_call: TRBJ1-6
v_call: TRBV3-1
d_call: NA
cdr3_aa: CASSHPRYNSPLHF
cdr3_nt: TGTGCCAGCAGCCATCCCAGGTATAATTCACCCCTCCACTTT

clone_size: many
j_call: TRBJ2-3
v_call: TRBV4-2
d_call: NA
cdr3_aa: CASSQNKGTSTDTQYF
cdr3_nt: TGTGCCAGCAGCCAAAATAAGGGAACTAGCACAGATACGCAGTATTTT

clone_size: many
j_call: TRBJ1-2
v_call: TRBV9
d_call: TRBD1
cdr3_aa: CASSVGLQGEGYTF
cdr3_nt: TGTGCCAGCAGCGTTGGTCTACAGGGGGAAGGCTACACCTTC

clone_size: NA
j_call: TRBJ2-7
v_call: TRBV14
d_call: NA
cdr3_aa: CASSQGGGRRAYEQYF
cdr3_nt: TGTGCCAGCAGCCAGGGCGGGGGCCGAAGAGCCTACGAGCAGTACTTC

clone_size: NA
j_call: TRBJ1-2
v_call: TRBV10-2
d_call: NA
cdr3_aa: CASSEGSPYGYTF
cdr3_nt: TGCGCCAGCAGTGAAGGTAGTCCCTATGGCTACACCTTC

clone_size: NA
j_call: TRBJ1-2
v_call: TRBV15
d_call: NA
cdr3_aa: CATGRGGRTEVGYTF
cdr3_nt: TGTGCCACCGGCAGAGGGGGGAGGACAGAGGTTGGCTACACCTTC

clone_size: NA
j_call: TRBJ1-3
v_call: TRBV19
d_call: NA
cdr3_aa: CASSITGPSGNTIYF
cdr3_nt: TGTGCCAGTAGTATCACCGGTCCTTCGGGAAACACCATATATTTT

clone_size: NA
j_call: TRBJ2-3
v_call: TRBV10-3
d_call: TRBD1
cdr3_aa: CAISEGQGGTDTQYF
cdr3_nt: TGTGCCATCAGTGAGGGACAGGGGGGCACAGATACGCAGTATTTT

clone_size: NA
j_call: TRBJ1-2
v_call: TRBV15
d_call: NA
cdr3_aa: CATSRDRNYGYTF
cdr3_nt: TGTGCCACCAGCAGGGACAGAAACTATGGCTACACCTTC

clone_size: NA
j_call: TRBJ1-2
v_call: TRBV2
d_call: NA
cdr3_aa: CAVRGQNYGYTF
cdr3_nt: TGTGCAGTAAGAGGGCAGAACTATGGCTACACCTTC

clone_size: NA
j_call: TRBJ2-7
v_call: TRBV24-1
d_call: NA
cdr3_aa: CATSDPGVPYEQYF
cdr3_nt: TGTGCCACCAGTGATCCCGGTGTTCCCTACGAGCAGTACTTC

clone_size: many
j_call: TRBJ2-1
v_call: TRBV5-4
d_call: TRBD2
cdr3_aa: CASSFGTSGLDEQFF
cdr3_nt: TGTGCCAGCAGCTTCGGGACTAGCGGGTTAGATGAGCAGTTCTTC

clone_size: NA
j_call: TRBJ2-4
v_call: TRBV11-2
d_call: NA
cdr3_aa: CASSSSGLRAKTIQYF
cdr3_nt: TGTGCCAGCAGCTCTTCAGGGTTAAGGGCCAAAACCATTCAGTACTTC

clone_size: NA
j_call: TRBJ2-5
v_call: TRBV29-1
d_call: TRBD1
cdr3_aa: CSVEPHRDRAKETQYF
cdr3_nt: TGCAGCGTTGAACCCCACAGGGACAGGGCAAAAGAGACCCAGTACTTC

clone_size: NA
j_call: TRBJ2-3
v_call: TRBV11-2
d_call: NA
cdr3_aa: CASSHTSGSSTDTQYF
cdr3_nt: TGTGCCAGCAGCCACACCTCTGGATCTAGCACAGATACGCAGTATTTT

clone_size: NA
j_call: TRBJ2-7
v_call: TRBV10-3
d_call: TRBD1
cdr3_aa: CAISERGDSYYEQYF
cdr3_nt: TGTGCCATCAGTGAAAGAGGGGACAGTTACTACGAGCAGTACTTC

clone_size: few
j_call: TRBJ2-7
v_call: TRBV7-6
d_call: TRBD2
cdr3_aa: CASSLERGGSYEQYF
cdr3_nt: TGTGCCAGCAGCTTAGAGCGCGGGGGTAGCTACGAGCAGTACTTC

clone_size: medium-sized
j_call: TRBJ2-7
v_call: TRBV19
d_call: NA
cdr3_aa: CASSIGAAREQYF
cdr3_nt: TGTGCCAGTAGTATAGGGGCAGCGCGGGAGCAGTACTTC

clone_size: few
j_call: TRBJ2-6
v_call: TRBV15
d_call: NA
cdr3_aa: CATSRTSGANVLTF
cdr3_nt: TGTGCCACCAGCAGGACGTCTGGGGCCAACGTCCTGACTTTC

clone_size: NA
j_call: TRBJ2-7
v_call: TRBV25-1
d_call: NA
cdr3_aa: CASSPWDVAPRYEQYF
cdr3_nt: TGTGCCAGCAGTCCGTGGGACGTGGCTCCTCGCTACGAGCAGTACTTC

clone_size: many
j_call: TRBJ2-7
v_call: TRBV7-9
d_call: TRBD1
cdr3_aa: CASSLPDRGLPYEQYF
cdr3_nt: TGTGCCAGCAGCTTACCAGACAGGGGGCTTCCCTACGAGCAGTACTTC

clone_size: NA
j_call: TRBJ1-4
v_call: TRBV15
d_call: NA
cdr3_aa: CATSRTEDEKLFF
cdr3_nt: TGTGCCACCAGCAGAACAGAAGATGAAAAACTGTTTTTT

clone_size: once
j_call: TRBJ2-5
v_call: TRBV15
d_call: TRBD1
cdr3_aa: CATSSFGQGVETQYF
cdr3_nt: TGTGCCACCAGCAGTTTCGGACAGGGGGTTGAGACCCAGTACTTC

clone_size: medium-sized
j_call: TRBJ1-2
v_call: TRBV10-3
d_call: TRBD1
cdr3_aa: CAISESGQGANYGYTF
cdr3_nt: TGTGCCATCAGTGAGTCGGGACAGGGGGCTAACTATGGCTACACCTTC

clone_size: once
j_call: TRBJ2-1
v_call: TRBV2
d_call: TRBD2
cdr3_aa: CASSVRTSGGRDEQFF
cdr3_nt: TGTGCCAGCAGTGTCCGGACTAGCGGGGGACGAGATGAGCAGTTCTTC

clone_size: many
j_call: TRBJ2-4
v_call: TRBV19
d_call: TRBD1
cdr3_aa: CASSIDPRGPHKPLAKNIQYF
cdr3_nt: TGTGCCAGTAGTATAGATCCGAGGGGGCCCCACAAACCTCTTGCCAAAAACATTCAGTACTTC

clone_size: NA
j_call: TRBJ1-2
v_call: TRBV10-3
d_call: TRBD1
cdr3_aa: CAISATGEFDGYTF
cdr3_nt: TGTGCCATCAGTGCGACAGGGGAATTCGATGGCTACACCTTC

clone_size: NA
j_call: TRBJ2-7
v_call: TRBV15
d_call: TRBD1
cdr3_aa: CATSRPSGTGYYEQYF
cdr3_nt: TGTGCCACCAGCAGACCCTCCGGGACAGGGTACTACGAGCAGTACTTC

clone_size: NA
j_call: TRBJ2-7
v_call: TRBV9
d_call: NA
cdr3_aa: CASSVVYEQYF
cdr3_nt: TGTGCCAGCAGCGTAGTTTACGAGCAGTACTTC

clone_size: NA
j_call: TRBJ1-2
v_call: TRBV19
d_call: NA
cdr3_aa: CASSNARYGYTF
cdr3_nt: TGTGCCAGTAGTAATGCGAGGTATGGCTACACCTTC

clone_size: many
j_call: TRBJ1-2
v_call: TRBV19
d_call: TRBD1
cdr3_aa: CASSTGTGGYGYTF
cdr3_nt: TGTGCCAGTAGTACCGGGACAGGAGGGTATGGCTACACCTTC

clone_size: NA
j_call: TRBJ1-2
v_call: TRBV6-5
d_call: NA
cdr3_aa: CASSYRTGYYGYTF
cdr3_nt: TGTGCCAGCAGTTACCGAACAGGGTACTATGGCTACACCTTC

clone_size: once
j_call: TRBJ1-2
v_call: TRBV7-3
d_call: TRBD1
cdr3_aa: CATSPDLGQGMEGYTF
cdr3_nt: TGTGCCACCAGCCCAGATTTGGGACAGGGCATGGAAGGCTACACCTTC

clone_size: NA
j_call: TRBJ2-3
v_call: TRBV10-2
d_call: NA
cdr3_aa: CASSENTPYTDTQYF
cdr3_nt: TGCGCCAGCAGTGAGAACACACCATACACAGATACGCAGTATTTT

clone_size: NA
j_call: TRBJ1-1
v_call: TRBV2
d_call: TRBD1
cdr3_aa: CASSDREAFF
cdr3_nt: TGTGCCAGTTCGGACAGGGAAGCTTTCTTT

clone_size: NA
j_call: TRBJ2-5
v_call: TRBV19
d_call: NA
cdr3_aa: CASTSEGAQYF
cdr3_nt: TGTGCCAGTACCTCAGAAGGGGCCCAGTACTTC

clone_size: NA
j_call: TRBJ1-6
v_call: TRBV19
d_call: TRBD1
cdr3_aa: CASSLGQQSSYNSPLHF
cdr3_nt: TGTGCCAGTAGCCTGGGACAGCAAAGCTCCTATAATTCACCCCTCCACTTT

clone_size: NA
j_call: TRBJ2-3
v_call: TRBV7-8
d_call: NA
cdr3_aa: CASSLFGGSTDTQYF
cdr3_nt: TGTGCCAGCAGTTTGTTTGGTGGCTCGACAGATACGCAGTATTTT

clone_size: NA
j_call: TRBJ1-3
v_call: TRBV11-2
d_call: NA
cdr3_aa: CASSLFPGGDGNTIYF
cdr3_nt: TGTGCCAGCAGCTTATTCCCCGGAGGGGATGGAAACACCATATATTTT

clone_size: once
j_call: TRBJ1-2
v_call: TRBV10-2
d_call: NA
cdr3_aa: CASSEIDPGYGYTF
cdr3_nt: TGCGCCAGCAGTGAAATCGACCCGGGGTATGGCTACACCTTC